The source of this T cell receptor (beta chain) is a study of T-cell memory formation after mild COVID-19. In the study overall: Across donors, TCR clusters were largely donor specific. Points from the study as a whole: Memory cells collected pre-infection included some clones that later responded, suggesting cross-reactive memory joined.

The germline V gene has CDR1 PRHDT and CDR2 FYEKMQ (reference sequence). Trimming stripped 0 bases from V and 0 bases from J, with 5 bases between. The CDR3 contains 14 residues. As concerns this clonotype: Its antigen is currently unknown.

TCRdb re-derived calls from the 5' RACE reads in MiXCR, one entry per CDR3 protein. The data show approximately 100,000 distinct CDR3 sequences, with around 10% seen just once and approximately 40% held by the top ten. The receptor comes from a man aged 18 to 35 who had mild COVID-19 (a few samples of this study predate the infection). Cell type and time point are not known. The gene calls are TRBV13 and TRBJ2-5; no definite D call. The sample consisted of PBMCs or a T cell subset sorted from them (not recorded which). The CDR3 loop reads CASSLGQNQETQYF. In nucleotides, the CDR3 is TGTGCCAGCAGCTTAGGCCAGAACCAAGAGACCCAGTACTTC.